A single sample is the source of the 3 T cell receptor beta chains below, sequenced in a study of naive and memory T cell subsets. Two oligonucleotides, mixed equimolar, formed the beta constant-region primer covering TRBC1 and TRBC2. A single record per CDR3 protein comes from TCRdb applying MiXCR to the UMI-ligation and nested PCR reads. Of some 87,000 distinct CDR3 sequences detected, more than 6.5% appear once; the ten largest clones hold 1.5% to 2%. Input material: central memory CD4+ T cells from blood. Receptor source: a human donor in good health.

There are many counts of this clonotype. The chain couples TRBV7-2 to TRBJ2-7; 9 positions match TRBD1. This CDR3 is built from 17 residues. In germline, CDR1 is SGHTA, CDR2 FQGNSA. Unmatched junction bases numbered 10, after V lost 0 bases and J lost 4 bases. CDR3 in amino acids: CASSLARTRDREYEQYF. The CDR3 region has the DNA TGTGCCAGCAGCTTAGCGAGAACCCGGGACAGGGAGTACGAGCAGTACTTC.

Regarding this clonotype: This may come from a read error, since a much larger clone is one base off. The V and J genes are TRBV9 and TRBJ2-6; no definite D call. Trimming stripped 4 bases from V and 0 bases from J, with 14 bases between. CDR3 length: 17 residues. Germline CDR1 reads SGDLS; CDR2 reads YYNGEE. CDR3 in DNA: TGTGCCAGCAGCACCCAGTCACAAATCTCTGGGGCCAACGTCCTGACTTTC. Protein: CASSTQSQISGANVLTF.

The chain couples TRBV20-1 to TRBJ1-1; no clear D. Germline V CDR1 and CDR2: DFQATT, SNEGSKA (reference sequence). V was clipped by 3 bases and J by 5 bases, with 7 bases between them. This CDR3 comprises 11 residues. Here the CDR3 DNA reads TGCAGTGCTAGTTCTTTGACTGAAGCTTTCTTT. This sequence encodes CSASSLTEAFF.